This record covers a single TCR beta chain. Its antigen remains unidentified. The record originates from a study of T cell repertoires in cytomegalovirus infection. Study context: The public TCR beta signatures pointed to both CMV infection and matching HLA type.

Via MiXCR, TCRdb re-called the reads, giving one row per CDR3 protein. The sample has 680,000 or so distinct CDR3 sequences, less than 40% seen once; the top ten hold 2.5% to 3%. Broader study findings: Frequencies of public TCR beta families were cumulated, and this identified carriers of CMV plus the relevant HLA. The ex vivo response showed dominance by HLA-C-restricted CMV-specific TCR beta clonotypes.

V lost 8 bases and J 9 bases, leaving 17 bases between the germline ends. Germline-derived CDR1 and CDR2 are MDHEN and SYDVKM. The CDR3 is 13 amino acids. Sequencing was performed on PBMCs. The TCR sequence derives from a human donor in good health (CMV status not recorded). Some clones in this sample may be carry-over from other donors' samples. V gene TRBV28 combines with J gene TRBJ2-1, with D tentatively TRBD2 (7 bases). The CDR3 region has the DNA TGTGCCAGCCCAGCGGGAAAAGGGGGTGAGCAGTTCTTC. Translated, it gives CASPAGKGGEQFF.